Shown below are 28 T cell receptor beta chains from a single sample sequenced in a study of CD8 T cells in Susac syndrome. Random hexamers primed reverse transcription of 0.5 to 1 ug RNA. From the immunoSEQ multiplex PCR reads, TCRdb called clonotypes with MiXCR, one entry per CDR3 protein. The table lists about 130,000 distinct CDR3 sequences, around nine tenths of them singletons, with 0.24% in the top ten. The sequencing sample was made of CD8+ T cells from PBMCs. The receptors originated from a human donor with multiple sclerosis.

V is TRBV7-2 and J is TRBJ2-2, with D possibly being TRBD1 or TRBD2 (5 bases each). Looked up from germline, CDR1 is SGHTA and CDR2 is FQGNSA. This CDR3 region has 13 residues. Trimming removed 5 bases at V and 6 bases at J, with 10 bases between. CDR3 sequence reads: CASSDPGPGELFF. The DNA of the CDR3 is TGTGCCAGCAGCGACCCGGGGCCCGGGGAGCTGTTTTTT. The variable domain in full, with the rest retrieved from reference TRBV7-2 and TRBJ2-2, is GAGVSQSPSNKVTEKGKDVELRCDPISGHTALYWYRQSLGQGLEFLIYFQGNSAPDKSGLPSDRFSAERTGGSVSTLTIQRTQQEDSAVYLCASSDPGPGELFFGEGSRLTVL.

This clonotype was seen just once. The chain links TRBV6-5 to TRBJ1-1, with 7 nucleotides matching TRBD1. From germline, CDR1 is MNHEY and CDR2 SVGAGI. The CDR3 has 14 amino acids. With V trimmed by 4 bases and J by 6 bases, 8 bases remained unmatched. In DNA form, the CDR3 reads TGTGCCAGCAGTTCGACAGGGCTATGGCCTGAAGCTTTCTTT. It translates to CASSSTGLWPEAFF.

The chain carries TRBV27 and TRBJ2-3; D gene unclear. The CDR3 is 15 amino acids. The V gene's germline CDR1 is MNHEY and CDR2 SMNVEV (reference sequence). Trimming removed 3 bases at V and 0 bases at J, with 10 bases between. The CDR3, as DNA: TGTGCCAGCAGTTTCGATCCAACTAGCACAGATACGCAGTATTTT. This sequence encodes CASSFDPTSTDTQYF.

The chain's CDR3 is CASSPGDNEQFF. CDR3 coding DNA: TGTGCCAGCTCACCGGGAGACAATGAGCAGTTCTTC. The rearrangement joins TRBV18 to TRBJ2-1; D is perhaps TRBD2 (5 bases). V dropped 3 bases and J dropped 5 bases, with 5 bases sitting between them. The CDR3 totals 12 residues. CDR1 and CDR2 from the germline V gene are KGHSH and LQKENI.

The V and J genes are TRBV9 and TRBJ2-1; a possible D gene is TRBD2 (5 bases). CDR3 length: 14 amino acids. Germline-derived CDR1 and CDR2 are SGDLS and YYNGEE. V was cut by 3 bases and J by 5 bases, with 12 bases left in between. The CDR3 DNA is TGTGCCAGCAGCGCCGCCCTACTAGACAATGAGCAGTTCTTC. This translates into CASSAALLDNEQFF.

The genes are TRBV12-3 or TRBV12-4 and TRBJ1-5; D remains ambiguous. The CDR3 is made up of 13 amino acids. Deletions cut 7 bases from V and 8 bases from J, with 15 bases between. CDR3 region: CASTSGVSEPQHF. CDR3 bases: TGTGCCAGCACGTCCGGGGTTTCTGAGCCCCAGCATTTT.

The chain employs TRBV4-3 and TRBJ2-6; D not certain. V was cut by 3 bases and J by 4 bases, with 10 bases left in between. CDR3 size: 15 residues. Per germline, CDR1 LGHNA and CDR2 YSLEER. The DNA for the CDR3 is TGCGCCAGCAGCCATCCATCTTCGGGGGCCAACGTCCTGACTTTC. The encoded protein is CASSHPSSGANVLTF.

This chain links TRBV19 with TRBJ1-2; D may be TRBD1 (5 bases). The CDR3 is 16 amino acids. Germline V lookup: CDR1 LNHDA, CDR2 SQIVND (reference sequence). Trimming left V 8 bases short and J 8 bases short, with 27 bases between. For the CDR3, the DNA is TGTGCCAGTTCCCCTGGGGCGAGCTATACCGTGGACGGCTACACCTTC. It encodes CASSPGASYTVDGYTF.

J is TRBJ1-1 and V is TRBV2; D call uncertain. Germline V gene data show CDR1 as SNHLY and CDR2 as FYNNEI. V lost 2 bases, J lost 4 bases, and 14 bases lay in between. The CDR3 has 15 amino acids. CDR3 DNA sequence: TGTGCCAGCAGTGAATATAAGGGTTTTGGCACTGAAGCTTTCTTT. Its translation is CASSEYKGFGTEAFF.

This chain connects TRBV5-8 to TRBJ2-7; D is undetermined. The CDR3 has 12 residues. Trimming took 0 bases from V and 3 from J, leaving 4 bases between them. Germline assignment: CDR1 SGHTS and CDR2 YDEGEE. CDR3 region: CASSLVIYEQYF. The CDR3 DNA reads as TGTGCCAGCAGCTTGGTTATCTACGAGCAGTACTTC. The entire variable domain, with the rest obtained from reference TRBV5-8 and TRBJ2-7, is as follows: EAGVTQSPTHLIKTRGQQATLRCSPISGHTSVYWYQQALGLGLQFLLWYDEGEERNRGNFPPRFSGRQFPNYSSELNVNALELEDSALYLCASSLVIYEQYFGPGTRLTVT.

CDR3 sequence reads: CASPRTEADEQYF. The CDR3 DNA is TGTGCCAGCCCTAGGACAGAGGCGGACGAGCAGTACTTC. The genes are TRBV27 and TRBJ2-7, with a possible D match to TRBD1 (6 bases). Trimming removed 8 bases at V and 5 bases at J, with 16 bases between. Germline V CDR1 and CDR2: MNHEY, SMNVEV (reference sequence). The CDR3 spans 13 residues.

This chain uses TRBV5-1 with TRBJ1-2; no firm D call. V was clipped by 0 bases and J by 7 bases, with 16 bases between them. The germline gives CDR1 SGHRS, CDR2 YFSETQ. CDR3 length equals 15 residues. The CDR3 spells CASSLAGKRASGYTF. In DNA, the CDR3 is TGCGCCAGCAGCTTGGCGGGCAAAAGGGCCTCTGGCTACACCTTC. The full variable domain, its missing parts supplied by reference TRBV5-1 and TRBJ1-2, is KAGVTQTPRYLIKTRGQQVTLSCSPISGHRSVSWYQQTPGQGLQFLFEYFSETQRNKGNFPGRFSGRQFSNSRSEMNVSTLELGDSALYLCASSLAGKRASGYTFGSGTRLTVV.

This rearrangement joins TRBV9 to TRBJ2-7; D uncertain. CDR1 and CDR2 from the germline V gene are SGDLS and YYNGEE. Trimming cost V 3 bases and J 2 bases, with 12 bases left between them. The CDR3 length is 14 residues. In DNA form, the CDR3 reads TGTGCCAGCAGCGGGGTAGCTAAGCCCTACGAGCAGTACTTC. Protein: CASSGVAKPYEQYF.

The rearrangement joins TRBV27 to TRBJ2-1; D may be TRBD1 or TRBD2 (5 bases each). The V and J ends lost 9 bases and 4 bases respectively, with 22 bases between them. The CDR3 length is 16 residues. Per the germline V gene, CDR1 is MNHEY and CDR2 is SMNVEV (reference sequence). The CDR3 nucleotides are TGTGCCAGTAGGAACCTGGGAACGGGACGGTACAATGAGCAGTTCTTC. Its protein product is CASRNLGTGRYNEQFF.

This clonotype was picked up a small number of times. The chain is built from TRBV6-1 and TRBJ2-7, with D maybe TRBD2 (6 bases). Per germline, CDR1 MNHNS and CDR2 SASEGT. The CDR3 is 11 amino acids. Trimming left V 6 bases short and J 6 bases short, with 9 bases between. The CDR3 nucleotides are TGTGCCAGCAGCGGGAGCTTCGAGCAGTACTTC. The encoded protein is CASSGSFEQYF.

The gene calls are TRBV6-4 and TRBJ2-1, with D perhaps matching TRBD2 (6 bases). This CDR3 is 14 amino acids long. Germline V gives CDR1 MRHNA, CDR2 SNTAGT. With 5 bases removed from V and 7 bases from J, the gap between germline ends came to 15 bases. DNA for the CDR3: TGTGCCAGCAGTTACGGGAGTAATGGGAATGAGCAGTTCTTC. This sequence encodes CASSYGSNGNEQFF.

The V and J genes are TRBV7-3 and TRBJ2-1, with 7 bases identical to TRBD2. The germline CDR1 and CDR2 sequences are SGHTA and FQGTGA. J was trimmed by 4 bases and V by 4 bases; bases with no gene match: 7. CDR3 size: 15 residues. Written as DNA, the CDR3 is TGTGCCAGCAGCTCCCTACTAGCGCCTTACAATGAGCAGTTCTTC. Residues: CASSSLLAPYNEQFF.

The chain joins TRBV20-1 to TRBJ1-1, with 7 bases aligning to TRBD1. With V trimmed by 3 bases and J by 5 bases, 6 bases remained unmatched. From germline, CDR1 is DFQATT and CDR2 SNEGSKA (reference sequence). The CDR3 has 13 amino acids. Written as DNA, the CDR3 is TGCAGTGCTAGTAAGGGGGCAGGAACTGAAGCTTTCTTT. It codes for CSASKGAGTEAFF.

The V call is TRBV27, the J call TRBJ2-7; the D gene is possibly TRBD2 (6 bases). V lost 7 bases and J 0 bases, leaving 16 bases between the germline ends. Germline V gives CDR1 MNHEY, CDR2 SMNVEV (reference sequence). The CDR3 runs to 15 residues. The CDR3 sequence is CASTPSGGNSYEQYF. The CDR3 nucleotides read TGTGCCAGCACCCCGAGTGGGGGGAACTCCTACGAGCAGTACTTC.

The chain employs TRBV7-9 and TRBJ2-1; TRBD1 is a possible D gene (5 bases). The germline V gene has CDR1 SEHNR and CDR2 FQNEAQ (reference sequence). Trimming cost V 4 bases and J 2 bases, with 12 bases left between them. CDR3 length equals 15 residues. The CDR3 nucleotides are TGTGCCAGCAGCTGGGGCCCTGTGCCCTACAATGAGCAGTTCTTC. This codes for CASSWGPVPYNEQFF.

The chain combines TRBV27 with TRBJ2-7; a weak D match, TRBD1 (5 bases). CDR3 length equals 13 residues. CDR1 and CDR2 (germline): MNHEY, SMNVEV (reference sequence). Trimming took off 2 bases at V and 1 base at J, with 6 bases between the two ends. CDR3 nucleotide sequence: TGTGCCAGCAGTTTACAGGGTTCCTACGAGCAGTACTTC. Translation gives CASSLQGSYEQYF.

This chain uses TRBV28 with TRBJ1-2; 8 bases map to TRBD1. Germline V gene lookup returns CDR1 MDHEN and CDR2 SYDVKM. The CDR3 sequence is 13 residues long. With V trimmed by 8 bases and J by 3 bases, 5 bases remained unmatched. The CDR3 reads CASRGTGHYGYTF. CDR3 sequence (DNA): TGTGCCAGCCGGGGGACAGGCCACTATGGCTACACCTTC.

The chain combines TRBV11-2 with TRBJ2-1; 13 nucleotides line up with TRBD2. Germline lookup yields CDR1 SGHAT and CDR2 FQNNGV. V lost 5 bases to trimming and J lost 4 bases; unmatched junction nucleotides: 8. The CDR3 is 17 residues long. The CDR3 here is CASSPGLAGEEYNEQFF. DNA of the CDR3: TGTGCCAGCAGCCCTGGACTAGCGGGAGAAGAATACAATGAGCAGTTCTTC.

This chain links TRBV6-5 with TRBJ1-2; D is possibly TRBD1 (5 bases). The CDR3 length is 14 residues. With 0 bases removed from V and 3 bases from J, the gap between germline ends came to 8 bases. In germline, CDR1 is MNHEY, CDR2 SVGAGI. The CDR3 DNA reads TGTGCCAGCAGTTACTCGGGGCACGACTATGGCTACACCTTC. As protein: CASSYSGHDYGYTF.

The V call is TRBV9, the J call TRBJ2-7; 9 bases map to TRBD2. This CDR3 has 14 residues. V dropped 0 bases and J dropped 3; count of bases not matched to a gene: 1. Germline lookup yields CDR1 SGDLS and CDR2 YYNGEE. The CDR3 bases are TGTGCCAGCAGCGTAGGGACTAGCGTCTACGAGCAGTACTTC. Translation: CASSVGTSVYEQYF. The full variable domain, with the rest looked up from reference TRBV9 and TRBJ2-7, is DSGVTQTPKHLITATGQRVTLRCSPRSGDLSVYWYQQSLDQGLQFLIQYYNGEERAKGNILERFSAQQFPDLHSELNLSSLELGDSALYFCASSVGTSVYEQYFGPGTRLTVT.

The chain joins TRBV6-6 to TRBJ2-1; 7 nucleotides line up with TRBD1. CDR3 length: 13 residues. Trimming took 8 bases from V and 6 from J; bases not matched to a gene: 7. CDR1 MNHNY and CDR2 SVGAGI come from the germline V gene (reference sequence). CDR3 nucleotide sequence: TGTGCCAGCGCCCTGACAGGGAGCAATGAGCAGTTCTTC. This gives the protein CASALTGSNEQFF.

The chain links TRBV7-9 to TRBJ1-4; D is ambiguous. CDR3 length: 13 amino acids. In germline, CDR1 is SEHNR, CDR2 FQNEAQ (reference sequence). V was trimmed by 6 bases and J by 5 bases, leaving 10 bases between them. In DNA, the CDR3 is TGTGCCAGCAGACCTCCCTGGAATGAAAAACTGTTTTTT. Protein: CASRPPWNEKLFF.

V and J are TRBV6-1 and TRBJ2-3; no firm D call. The germline V and J ends were trimmed by 4 bases and 7 bases, with 21 bases remaining between them. The V gene's germline CDR1 is MNHNS and CDR2 SASEGT. This CDR3 has 16 residues. The CDR3 loop is CASSVRHLRGGNTQYF. The CDR3 DNA sequence: TGTGCCAGCAGTGTAAGACACCTGAGAGGCGGAAATACGCAGTATTTT.